In this sample, the clone carrying this T cell receptor beta chain turned up many times. Its cognate antigen is unknown. The sample is drawn from a study of Graves' ophthalmopathy and Graves' hyperthyroidism. Looking at the study overall: Being free of ophthalmopathy for 18 months of follow-up defined stable hyperthyroidism. Findings of the study overall: In blood, most expanded thyroid clonotypes above 0.001 frequency were also detected.

Exclusion criteria comprised other autoimmune diseases, uncontrolled infections, pregnancy or lactation in patients. As diagnostic evidence, clinical symptoms, serum thyroxine, TRAb, thyroid ultrasound and orbital computed tomography were relied upon. RNA transcripts provided the template for amplifying TCR beta CDR3 regions. RT-PCR with HTBI primers came first, then second-round multiplex PCR. In TCRdb, the multiplex PCR reads were re-called with MiXCR into one record per CDR3 protein. The table lists over a million distinct CDR3 sequences, 36% of them singletons. Germline values: CDR1 LNHNV, CDR2 YYDKDF (reference sequence). The CDR3 runs 14 residues. Trimming took 8 bases from V and 0 from J, leaving 11 bases between them.

This TCR was recovered from an adult man with Graves' hyperthyroidism. This chain links TRBV15 with TRBJ1-3; D gene uncertain. Sample: peripheral blood or thyroid tissue (not recorded which). CDR3 sequence: CATEGSFSGNTIYF. DNA of the CDR3: TGTGCCACCGAAGGATCGTTCTCTGGAAACACCATATATTTT. The variable domain in full, with the rest retrieved from reference TRBV15 and TRBJ1-3, is DAMVIQNPRYQVTQFGKPVTLSCSQTLNHNVMYWYQQKSSQAPKLLFHYYDKDFNNEADTPDNFQSRRPNTSFCFLDIRSPGLGDTAMYLCATEGSFSGNTIYFGEGSWLTVV.